This entry features one T cell receptor (beta chain) sequence. This record comes from a study of CD8+ T cells in alopecia areata. From germline, CDR1 is SEHNR and CDR2 FQNEAQ (reference sequence). V lost 1 base and J 4 bases, leaving 11 bases between the germline ends. This CDR3 has 15 residues. The treatment denotes: oral pan-JAK inhibitor, 5-10 mg twice daily. Reverse transcription of extracted RNA yielded cDNA, which provided the sequencing template. Method: immunoSEQ multiplex PCR; TCRdb's copy keeps in-frame clones and lacks some. The sample lists about 290,000 clones; roughly 50% were seen once. This chain connects TRBV7-9 to TRBJ1-3; D perhaps matches TRBD1 (6 bases). Sequencing was performed on CD4+ T cells sorted from blood, taken at week 24, from a patient treated with tofacitinib. The clonotype was recovered from a human donor with alopecia areata. This CDR3 is CASSLVGGRGNTIYF. As DNA, the CDR3 is TGTGCCAGCAGCTTAGTAGGGGGAAGAGGAAACACCATATATTTT.